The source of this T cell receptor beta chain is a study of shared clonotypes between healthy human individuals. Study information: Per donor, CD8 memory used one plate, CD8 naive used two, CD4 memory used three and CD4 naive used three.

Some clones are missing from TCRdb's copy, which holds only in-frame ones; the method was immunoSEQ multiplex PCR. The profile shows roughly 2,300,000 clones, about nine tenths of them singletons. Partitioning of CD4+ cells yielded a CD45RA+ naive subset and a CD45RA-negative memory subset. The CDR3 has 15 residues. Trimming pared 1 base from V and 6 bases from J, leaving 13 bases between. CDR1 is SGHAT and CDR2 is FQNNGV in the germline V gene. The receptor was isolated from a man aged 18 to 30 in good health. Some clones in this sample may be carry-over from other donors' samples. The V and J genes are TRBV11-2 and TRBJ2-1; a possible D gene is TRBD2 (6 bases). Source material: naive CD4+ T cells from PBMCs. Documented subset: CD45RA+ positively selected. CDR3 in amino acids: CASSLVGLQRNEQFF. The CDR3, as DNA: TGTGCCAGCAGCTTAGTGGGACTCCAACGCAATGAGCAGTTCTTC.